This TCR beta chain was retrieved from a study of early T cells in non-severe SARS-CoV-2 infection. Study context: Bulk RNA taken from unsorted whole blood was sequenced, leaving chains unpaired.

Sample share makes this clonotype medium-sized. Its antigen is unidentified. The CDR3 sequence is 12 residues long. Germline V gene lookup returns CDR1 SGHTA and CDR2 FQGNSA. V lost 3 bases and J lost 7, with 4 bases in between. Unique molecular identifiers were affixed to single, distinct cDNA molecules. TCRdb reprocessed the 5' RACE reads with MiXCR, giving one entry per CDR3 protein. The table has some 50,000 distinct CDR3 sequences, roughly 5.9% seen once. Findings of the study overall: Comparison of clonotypes with VDJdb favored anti-spike CD8 responses while missing private and CD4 specificities.

The V call is TRBV7-2, the J call TRBJ1-6; D unclear. The receptor was isolated from an adult who was a healthcare worker with PCR-confirmed SARS-CoV-2 infection or an uninfected control (not recorded which). Sequenced material: whole blood. CDR3: CASSLDNSPLHF. For the CDR3, the DNA is TGTGCCAGCAGCTTGGACAATTCACCCCTCCACTTT.